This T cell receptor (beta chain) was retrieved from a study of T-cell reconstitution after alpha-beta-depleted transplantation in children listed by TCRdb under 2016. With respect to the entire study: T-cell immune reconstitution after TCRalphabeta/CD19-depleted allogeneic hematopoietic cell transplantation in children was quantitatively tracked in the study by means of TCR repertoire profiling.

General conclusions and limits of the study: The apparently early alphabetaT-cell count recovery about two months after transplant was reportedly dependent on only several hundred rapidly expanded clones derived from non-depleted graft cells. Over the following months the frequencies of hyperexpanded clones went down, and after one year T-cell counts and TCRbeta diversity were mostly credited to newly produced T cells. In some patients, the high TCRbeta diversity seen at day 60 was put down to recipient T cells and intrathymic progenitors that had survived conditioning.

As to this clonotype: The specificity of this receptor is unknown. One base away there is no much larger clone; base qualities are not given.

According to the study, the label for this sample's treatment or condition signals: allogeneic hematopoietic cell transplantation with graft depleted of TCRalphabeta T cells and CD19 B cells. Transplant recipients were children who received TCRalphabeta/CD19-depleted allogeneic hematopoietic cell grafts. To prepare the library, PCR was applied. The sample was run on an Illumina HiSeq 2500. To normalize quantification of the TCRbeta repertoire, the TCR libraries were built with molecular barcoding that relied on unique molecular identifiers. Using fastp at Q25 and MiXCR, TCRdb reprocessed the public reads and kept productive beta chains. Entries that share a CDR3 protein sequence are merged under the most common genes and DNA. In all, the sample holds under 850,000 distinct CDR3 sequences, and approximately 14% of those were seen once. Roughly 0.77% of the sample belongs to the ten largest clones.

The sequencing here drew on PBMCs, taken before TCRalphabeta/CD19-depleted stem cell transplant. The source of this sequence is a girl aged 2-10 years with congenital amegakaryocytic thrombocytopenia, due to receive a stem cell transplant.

For the CDR3, the sequence is CASSWGDGTYEQYF. The DNA sequence is TGTGCCAGCAGCTGGGGGGACGGCACCTACGAGCAGTACTTC. Here the chain combines TRBV5-5 and TRBJ2-7; perhaps TRBD2 is the D gene, with 6 bases matching. The CDR3 runs 14 amino acids, cysteine and phenylalanine included. Only CDR3 DNA is held: 42 bases, read in frame from base 1. Per the germline V gene (reference sequence), SGHKS is the CDR1 and YYEKEE is the CDR2. Between the V and J ends, shortened by 3 bases and 2 bases respectively, the junction contains 12 bases.